Sequencing of this T cell receptor beta chain was carried out in a study of shared T cell receptors in the human thymus. V shed 2 bases and J 5 bases; nucleotides not matched to a gene: 3. The CDR3 runs to 15 residues. Germline assignment: CDR1 SEHNR and CDR2 FQNEAQ (reference sequence). Assay: immunoSEQ multiplex PCR; the TCRdb copy retains only in-frame clones and omits some. The table shows hundreds of thousands of clones, with more than 75% occurring only once. The same sample was also studied in work on human thymus T cells. That paper states: The thymus tissue came from resections taken during corrective heart surgery. Gene usage (both V and J) appeared biased in thymic and blood repertoires.

The sequenced material came from thymocytes. This TCR was sampled from a boy under two years old with a congenital heart defect. J is TRBJ2-1 and V is TRBV7-9; 10 bases are shared with TRBD2. The CDR3 sequence is CASSLSGGEHNEQFF. CDR3 nucleotides: TGTGCCAGCAGCTTAAGCGGGGGGGAACACAATGAGCAGTTCTTC.